This T cell receptor beta chain derives from a study of cytomegalovirus exposure and HLA in healthy donors. Findings and caveats of the study: Later on, an analysis showed TCR association rates differing by HLA locus, with DRB1 the most and HLA-C the fewest. It was confirmed in vitro that three of the CMV-associated chains were specific for CMV antigens. The HLA-A and HLA-B alleles of most subjects were reportedly predicted accurately from TCR beta sequences. No immune exposure information besides CMV serostatus was available.

On this clone: As yet, its antigen is unknown.

The primer mix had 60 Vbeta and 13 Jbeta primers. Sequencing was performed with immunoSEQ multiplex PCR; in TCRdb, only in-frame clones are kept and a portion is missing. This table holds about 200,000 clones, over 60% found once. In germline, CDR1 is ENHRY, CDR2 SYGVKD. With 7 bases clipped from V and 4 bases from J, the junction kept 10 bases outside the gene matches. The CDR3 has 16 residues. This TCR came from a man in his late teens or twenties in good health and CMV-seronegative. Source material: PBMCs. The chain has TRBV10-3 and TRBJ2-3, with 11 bases fitting TRBD2. CDR3 bases: TGTGCCATCACCTCCAGTACTAGCGGGAGCTCAGATACGCAGTATTTT. Its protein is CAITSSTSGSSDTQYF.